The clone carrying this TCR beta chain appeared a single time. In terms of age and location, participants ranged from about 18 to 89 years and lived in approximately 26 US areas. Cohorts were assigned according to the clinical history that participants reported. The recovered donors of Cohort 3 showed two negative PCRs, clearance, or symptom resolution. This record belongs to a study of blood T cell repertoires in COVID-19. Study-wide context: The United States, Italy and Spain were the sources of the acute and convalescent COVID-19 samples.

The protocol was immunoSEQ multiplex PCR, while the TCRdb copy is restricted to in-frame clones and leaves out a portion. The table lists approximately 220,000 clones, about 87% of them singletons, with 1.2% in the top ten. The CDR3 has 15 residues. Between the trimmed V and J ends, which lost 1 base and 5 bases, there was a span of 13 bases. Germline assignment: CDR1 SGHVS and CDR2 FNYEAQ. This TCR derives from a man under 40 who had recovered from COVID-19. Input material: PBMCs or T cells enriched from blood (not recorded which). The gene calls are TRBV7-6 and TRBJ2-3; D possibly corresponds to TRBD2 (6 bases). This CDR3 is CASSLGRAEGDTQYF. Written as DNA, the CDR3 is TGTGCCAGCAGCTTAGGAAGAGCGGAGGGAGATACGCAGTATTTT.